A selection of T cell receptor beta chains follows, all from one sample in a study of shared clonotypes between healthy human individuals. Only in-frame clones appear in the TCRdb table, and some are missing; sequencing was by immunoSEQ multiplex PCR. This table holds 2 million to 2.5 million clones, 93% found once. The sequencing sample was made of naive CD4+ T cells from PBMCs. These receptors originate from a man younger than 35 in good health. Some clones in this sample may be carry-over from other donors' samples. Each CDR3 is given with its conserved first and last residue. D genes are given only for firm matches. Clone size, where shown, is once, few, many, or a class for clones that have expanded.

v_gene: TRBV6-5; d_gene: NA; abundance: NA; j_gene: TRBJ2-3; CDR3nt: TGTGCCAGCAGTTACTCAATGACCACAGATACGCAGTATTTT; CDR3aa: CASSYSMTTDTQYF
v_gene: TRBV6-5; d_gene: NA; abundance: few; j_gene: TRBJ1-1; CDR3nt: TGTGCCAGCAGACCCCCTTCCGGGGCCACTGAAGCTTTCTTT; CDR3aa: CASRPPSGATEAFF
v_gene: TRBV7-2; d_gene: NA; abundance: NA; j_gene: TRBJ2-7; CDR3nt: TGTGCCAGCAGCTTACTGCGAGCGGTAGTCTACGAGCAGTACTTC; CDR3aa: CASSLLRAVVYEQYF
v_gene: TRBV10-1; d_gene: NA; abundance: NA; j_gene: TRBJ2-3; CDR3nt: TGCGCCAGCAGCGCCGGGACAAGAGGATCAGATACGCAGTATTTT; CDR3aa: CASSAGTRGSDTQYF
v_gene: TRBV5-1; d_gene: NA; abundance: NA; j_gene: TRBJ1-1; CDR3nt: TGCGCCAGCAGCTTCCAGGGCAGGCAAGCTTTCTTT; CDR3aa: CASSFQGRQAFF
v_gene: TRBV5-1; d_gene: TRBD2; abundance: NA; j_gene: TRBJ2-7; CDR3nt: TGCGCCAGCAGCTTGCTAACCCCAGGGCGGGGGGCCGAGCAGTACTTC; CDR3aa: CASSLLTPGRGAEQYF
v_gene: TRBV28; d_gene: TRBD1; abundance: few; j_gene: TRBJ1-1; CDR3nt: TGTGCCAGCAGTTTATCAGGGGGCCTCGGAGCTTTCTTT; CDR3aa: CASSLSGGLGAFF
v_gene: TRBV28; d_gene: TRBD1; abundance: once; j_gene: TRBJ2-7; CDR3nt: TGTGCCAGCAGTTTATCACTCGCAAAAGGACAGGGATCATCATACGAGCAGTACTTC; CDR3aa: CASSLSLAKGQGSSYEQYF
v_gene: TRBV30; d_gene: NA; abundance: NA; j_gene: TRBJ1-2; CDR3nt: TGTGCCTGGCGCTTCCGGGGGGATGGCTACACCTTC; CDR3aa: CAWRFRGDGYTF
v_gene: TRBV5-1; d_gene: TRBD2; abundance: NA; j_gene: TRBJ2-2; CDR3nt: TGCGCCAGCAGCTTGGGACTAGCGGGATCCACCGGGGAGCTGTTTTTT; CDR3aa: CASSLGLAGSTGELFF
v_gene: TRBV2; d_gene: TRBD1; abundance: NA; j_gene: TRBJ1-6; CDR3nt: TGTGCCAGCAGAGCCTGGACAGGGGATTCACCCCTCCACTTT; CDR3aa: CASRAWTGDSPLHF
v_gene: TRBV18; d_gene: NA; abundance: NA; j_gene: TRBJ2-1; CDR3nt: TGTGCCAGCTCAGCGGGACTTCCCAATGAGCAGTTCTTC; CDR3aa: CASSAGLPNEQFF
v_gene: TRBV9; d_gene: TRBD2; abundance: NA; j_gene: TRBJ2-7; CDR3nt: TGTGCCAGCAGCGTAGGGAGCGGGAGTTTCTACGAGCAGTACTTC; CDR3aa: CASSVGSGSFYEQYF
v_gene: TRBV6-1; d_gene: TRBD1; abundance: NA; j_gene: TRBJ2-3; CDR3nt: TGTGCCAGCAGGGAGGGACAGGGAGGGACAGATACGCAGTATTTT; CDR3aa: CASREGQGGTDTQYF
v_gene: TRBV6-4; d_gene: NA; abundance: NA; j_gene: TRBJ2-7; CDR3nt: TGTGCCAGCAGTGTGCCCCTAGCAGCAGTCTCCTACGAGCAGTACTTC; CDR3aa: CASSVPLAAVSYEQYF
v_gene: TRBV6-5; d_gene: NA; abundance: NA; j_gene: TRBJ1-1; CDR3nt: TGTGCCAGCACTAGGATGGGGGCTGAAGCTTTCTTT; CDR3aa: CASTRMGAEAFF
v_gene: TRBV29-1; d_gene: NA; abundance: NA; j_gene: TRBJ1-2; CDR3nt: TGCAGCGTTGATTTGGCAGCCTATGGCTACACCTTC; CDR3aa: CSVDLAAYGYTF
v_gene: TRBV7-9; d_gene: NA; abundance: NA; j_gene: TRBJ1-1; CDR3nt: TGTGCCAGCACCCTAATCGAGAGCACTGAAGCTTTCTTT; CDR3aa: CASTLIESTEAFF
v_gene: TRBV28; d_gene: NA; abundance: NA; j_gene: TRBJ2-6; CDR3nt: TGTGCCAGCAGCCCCCGGGGGATACTCCTTGCCGGGGCCAACGTCCTGACTTTC; CDR3aa: CASSPRGILLAGANVLTF
v_gene: TRBV18; d_gene: TRBD1; abundance: few; j_gene: TRBJ1-1; CDR3nt: TGTGCCAGCTCACCCCTCCGGGACAGAAACACTGAAGCTTTCTTT; CDR3aa: CASSPLRDRNTEAFF
v_gene: TRBV18; d_gene: NA; abundance: NA; j_gene: TRBJ2-3; CDR3nt: TGTGCCAGCTCACCCAGCTCGGATACGCAGTATTTT; CDR3aa: CASSPSSDTQYF
v_gene: TRBV10-1; d_gene: NA; abundance: NA; j_gene: TRBJ1-1; CDR3nt: TGCGCCAGCAGTGGGGCCGATGAAAAAGAAGCTTTCTTT; CDR3aa: CASSGADEKEAFF
v_gene: TRBV28; d_gene: NA; abundance: NA; j_gene: TRBJ1-4; CDR3nt: TGTGCCAGCAGTACGGGTACCGTGGGAGCGGAAAAACTGTTTTTT; CDR3aa: CASSTGTVGAEKLFF
v_gene: TRBV6-1; d_gene: NA; abundance: NA; j_gene: TRBJ1-1; CDR3nt: TGTGCCAGCAGCTCGAGGGGTAACACTGAAGCTTTCTTT; CDR3aa: CASSSRGNTEAFF
v_gene: TRBV5-4; d_gene: NA; abundance: NA; j_gene: TRBJ2-1; CDR3nt: TGTGCCAGCAGCTCCCTCGTTGGATCCCCAGGGAATGAGCAGTTCTTC; CDR3aa: CASSSLVGSPGNEQFF
v_gene: TRBV5-6; d_gene: TRBD1; abundance: NA; j_gene: TRBJ1-2; CDR3nt: TGTGCCAGCAGGGCAGGGGGAGGGTATGGCTACACCTTC; CDR3aa: CASRAGGGYGYTF
v_gene: TRBV10-3; d_gene: TRBD2; abundance: NA; j_gene: TRBJ2-7; CDR3nt: TGTGCCATTGGGACTAGCGGGAGGGCCTATTACTACGAGCAGTACTTC; CDR3aa: CAIGTSGRAYYYEQYF
v_gene: TRBV5-5; d_gene: TRBD1; abundance: NA; j_gene: TRBJ2-5; CDR3nt: TGTGCCAGCAGCCGGACAGGGGAAGAGACCCAGTACTTC; CDR3aa: CASSRTGEETQYF
v_gene: TRBV28; d_gene: NA; abundance: NA; j_gene: TRBJ2-2; CDR3nt: TGTGCCAGCAGGTCCCTGGCAGCACGGAACACCGGGGAGCTGTTTTTT; CDR3aa: CASRSLAARNTGELFF
v_gene: TRBV5-1; d_gene: NA; abundance: NA; j_gene: TRBJ2-3; CDR3nt: TGCGCCAGCAGCTTGGGTCGGAGCACAGATACGCAGTATTTT; CDR3aa: CASSLGRSTDTQYF
v_gene: TRBV6-4; d_gene: NA; abundance: once; j_gene: TRBJ2-3; CDR3nt: TGTGCCAGCAGTGATTATTATACCGGGGTTCCAGATACGCAGTATTTT; CDR3aa: CASSDYYTGVPDTQYF
v_gene: TRBV5-1; d_gene: NA; abundance: once; j_gene: TRBJ1-4; CDR3nt: TGCGCCAGCAGCAAGGGGCCCAGATCGCTGCGTGAAAAACTGTTTTTT; CDR3aa: CASSKGPRSLREKLFF
v_gene: TRBV10-3; d_gene: TRBD2; abundance: NA; j_gene: TRBJ2-7; CDR3nt: TGTGCCATCAGCACTAGCGGGGGTACCTACGAGCAGTACTTC; CDR3aa: CAISTSGGTYEQYF
v_gene: TRBV19; d_gene: NA; abundance: few; j_gene: TRBJ1-2; CDR3nt: TGTGCCAGTTCAGACATGGAACGGTGGGGCTACACCTTC; CDR3aa: CASSDMERWGYTF
v_gene: TRBV9; d_gene: TRBD2; abundance: NA; j_gene: TRBJ2-2; CDR3nt: TGTGCCAGCAGCGTAGTTGGGAGGGCCGGACTGAACACCGGGGAGCTGTTTTTT; CDR3aa: CASSVVGRAGLNTGELFF
v_gene: TRBV7-3; d_gene: TRBD2; abundance: once; j_gene: TRBJ2-1; CDR3nt: TGTGCCAGCAGCTCAAGGACTAGTGGAGAGCAGTTCTTC; CDR3aa: CASSSRTSGEQFF
v_gene: TRBV25-1; d_gene: NA; abundance: once; j_gene: TRBJ2-1; CDR3nt: TGTGCCAGCAGTGAATGGGGTGGGAGGATCAACAATGAGCAGTTCTTC; CDR3aa: CASSEWGGRINNEQFF
v_gene: TRBV7-8; d_gene: NA; abundance: once; j_gene: TRBJ2-2; CDR3nt: TGTGCCAGCAGTTCGGACAGAACGAACACCGGGGAGCTGTTTTTT; CDR3aa: CASSSDRTNTGELFF
v_gene: TRBV28; d_gene: NA; abundance: NA; j_gene: TRBJ1-2; CDR3nt: TGTGCCGGCTCGTCTCCAGGGTGGGATGGTGGCTACACCTTC; CDR3aa: CAGSSPGWDGGYTF
v_gene: TRBV4-1; d_gene: NA; abundance: once; j_gene: TRBJ1-4; CDR3nt: TGCGCCAGCAGCCAATCTGGGGAACCGGGAAAACTGTTTTTT; CDR3aa: CASSQSGEPGKLFF
v_gene: TRBV7-9; d_gene: NA; abundance: NA; j_gene: TRBJ2-4; CDR3nt: TGTGCCAGCAGCTTACCACAACCAGCCAAAAACATTCAGTACTTC; CDR3aa: CASSLPQPAKNIQYF